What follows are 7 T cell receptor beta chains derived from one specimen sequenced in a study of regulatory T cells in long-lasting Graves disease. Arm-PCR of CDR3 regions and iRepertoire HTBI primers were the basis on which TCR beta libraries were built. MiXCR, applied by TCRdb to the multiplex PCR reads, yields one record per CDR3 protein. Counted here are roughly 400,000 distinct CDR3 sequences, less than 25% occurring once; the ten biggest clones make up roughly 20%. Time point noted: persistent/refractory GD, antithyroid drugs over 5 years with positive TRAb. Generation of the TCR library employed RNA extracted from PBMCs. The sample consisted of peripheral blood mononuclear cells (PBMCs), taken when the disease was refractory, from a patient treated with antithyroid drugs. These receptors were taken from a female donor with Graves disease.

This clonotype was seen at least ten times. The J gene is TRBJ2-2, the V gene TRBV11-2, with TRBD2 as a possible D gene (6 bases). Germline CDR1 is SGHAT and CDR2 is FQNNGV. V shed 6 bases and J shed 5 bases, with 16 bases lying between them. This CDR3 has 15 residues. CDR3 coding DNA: TGTGCCAGCAGGTCCCTCGGGAGTTCGACCGGGGAGCTGTTTTTT. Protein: CASRSLGSSTGELFF.

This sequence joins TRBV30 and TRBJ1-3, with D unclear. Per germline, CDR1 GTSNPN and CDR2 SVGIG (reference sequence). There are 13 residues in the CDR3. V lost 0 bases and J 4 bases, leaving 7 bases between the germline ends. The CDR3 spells CAWSVGLGNTIYF. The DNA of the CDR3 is TGTGCCTGGAGTGTAGGCCTCGGAAACACCATATATTTT.

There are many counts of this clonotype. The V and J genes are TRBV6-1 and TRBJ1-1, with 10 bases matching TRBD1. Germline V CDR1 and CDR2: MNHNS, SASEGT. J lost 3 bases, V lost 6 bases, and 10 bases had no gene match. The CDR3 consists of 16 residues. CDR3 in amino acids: CASRSGQGLGDTEAFF. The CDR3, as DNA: TGTGCCAGCAGGTCGGGACAGGGGCTGGGGGACACTGAAGCTTTCTTT.

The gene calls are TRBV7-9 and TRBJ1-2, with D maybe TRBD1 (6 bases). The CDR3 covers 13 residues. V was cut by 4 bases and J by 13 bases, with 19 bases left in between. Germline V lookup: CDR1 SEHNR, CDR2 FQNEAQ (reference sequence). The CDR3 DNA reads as TGTGCCAGCAGCTCAACACGGACAGAGACTTCCACCTTC. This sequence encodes CASSSTRTETSTF.

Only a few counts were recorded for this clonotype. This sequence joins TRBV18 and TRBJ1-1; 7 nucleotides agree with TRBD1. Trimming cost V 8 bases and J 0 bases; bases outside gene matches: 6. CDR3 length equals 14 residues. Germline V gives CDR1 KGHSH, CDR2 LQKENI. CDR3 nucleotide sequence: TGTGCCAGCCACGGACAGGTGATGAACACTGAAGCTTTCTTT. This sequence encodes CASHGQVMNTEAFF.

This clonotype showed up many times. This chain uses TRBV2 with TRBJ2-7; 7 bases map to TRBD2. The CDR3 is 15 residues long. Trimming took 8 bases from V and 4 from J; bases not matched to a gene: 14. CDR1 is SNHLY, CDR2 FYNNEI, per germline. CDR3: CASAFGREITYEQYF. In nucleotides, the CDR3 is TGTGCCAGCGCCTTCGGGCGGGAGATAACTTACGAGCAGTACTTC.

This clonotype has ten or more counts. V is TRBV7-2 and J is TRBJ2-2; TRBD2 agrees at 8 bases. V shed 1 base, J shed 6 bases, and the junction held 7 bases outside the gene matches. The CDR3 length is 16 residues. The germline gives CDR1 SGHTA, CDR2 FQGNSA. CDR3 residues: CASSLVWREVSGELFF. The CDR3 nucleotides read TGTGCCAGCAGCTTAGTGTGGCGGGAGGTATCCGGGGAGCTGTTTTTT.